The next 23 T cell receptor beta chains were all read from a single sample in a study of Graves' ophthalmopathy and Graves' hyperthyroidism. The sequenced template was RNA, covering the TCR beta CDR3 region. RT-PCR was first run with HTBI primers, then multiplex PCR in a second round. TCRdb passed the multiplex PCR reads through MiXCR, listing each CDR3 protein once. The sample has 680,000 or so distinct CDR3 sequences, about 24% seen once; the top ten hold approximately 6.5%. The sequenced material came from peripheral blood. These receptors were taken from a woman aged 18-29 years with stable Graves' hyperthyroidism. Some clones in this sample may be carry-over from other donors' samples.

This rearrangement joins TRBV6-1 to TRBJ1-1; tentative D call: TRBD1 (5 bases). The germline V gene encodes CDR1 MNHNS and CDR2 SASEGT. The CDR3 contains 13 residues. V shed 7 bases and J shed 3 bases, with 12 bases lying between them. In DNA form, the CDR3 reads TGTGCCAGCAATAAGCTGGGGGACACTGAAGCTTTCTTT. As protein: CASNKLGDTEAFF.

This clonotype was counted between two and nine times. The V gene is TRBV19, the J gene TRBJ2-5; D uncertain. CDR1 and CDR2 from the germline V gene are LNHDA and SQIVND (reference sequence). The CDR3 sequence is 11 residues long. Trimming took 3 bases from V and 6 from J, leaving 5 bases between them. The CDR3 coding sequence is TGTGCCAGTAGTATCGGAAAGACCCAGTACTTC. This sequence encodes CASSIGKTQYF.

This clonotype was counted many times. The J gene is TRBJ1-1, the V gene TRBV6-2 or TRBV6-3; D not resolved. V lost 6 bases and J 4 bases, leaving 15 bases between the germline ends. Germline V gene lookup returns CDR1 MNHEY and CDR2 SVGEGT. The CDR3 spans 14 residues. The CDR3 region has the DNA TGTGCCAGCAGGCCGAATGGGCCGGGCACTGAAGCTTTCTTT. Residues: CASRPNGPGTEAFF.

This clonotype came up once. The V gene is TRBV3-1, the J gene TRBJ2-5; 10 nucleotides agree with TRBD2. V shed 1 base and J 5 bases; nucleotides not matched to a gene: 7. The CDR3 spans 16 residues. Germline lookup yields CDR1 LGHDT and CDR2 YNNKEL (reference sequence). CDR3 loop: CASSQAGLAMMETQYF. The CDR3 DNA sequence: TGTGCCAGCAGCCAAGCGGGACTAGCGATGATGGAGACCCAGTACTTC.

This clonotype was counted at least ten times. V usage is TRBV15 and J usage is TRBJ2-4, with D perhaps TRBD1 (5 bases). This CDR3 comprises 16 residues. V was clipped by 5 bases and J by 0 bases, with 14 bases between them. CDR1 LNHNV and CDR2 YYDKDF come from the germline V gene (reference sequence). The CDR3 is CATSPLGQGAKNIQYF. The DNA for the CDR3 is TGTGCCACCAGCCCATTGGGGCAGGGAGCCAAAAACATTCAGTACTTC.

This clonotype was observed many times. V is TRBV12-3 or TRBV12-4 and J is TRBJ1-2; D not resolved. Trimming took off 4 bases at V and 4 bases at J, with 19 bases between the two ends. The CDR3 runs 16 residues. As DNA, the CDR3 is TGTGCCAGCAGTTGCCGGACGGAGTACAGTCTCTATGGCTACACCTTC. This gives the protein CASSCRTEYSLYGYTF.

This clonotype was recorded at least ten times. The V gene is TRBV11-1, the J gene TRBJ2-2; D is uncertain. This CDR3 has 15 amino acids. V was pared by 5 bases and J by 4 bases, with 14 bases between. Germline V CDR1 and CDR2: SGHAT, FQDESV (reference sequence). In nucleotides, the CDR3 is TGTGCCAGCAGCCCGCCGGTACGAGGCACCGGGGAGCTGTTTTTT. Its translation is CASSPPVRGTGELFF. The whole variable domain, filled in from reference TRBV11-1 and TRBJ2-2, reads EAEVAQSPRYKITEKSQAVAFWCDPISGHATLYWYRQILGQGPELLVQFQDESVVDDSQLPKDRFSAERLKGVDSTLKIQPAELGDSAMYLCASSPPVRGTGELFFGEGSRLTVL.

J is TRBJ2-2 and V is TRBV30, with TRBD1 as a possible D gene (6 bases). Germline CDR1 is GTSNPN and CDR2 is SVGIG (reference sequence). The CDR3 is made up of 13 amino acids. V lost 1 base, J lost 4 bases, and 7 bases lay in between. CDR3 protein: CAWSADSTGELFF. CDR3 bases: TGTGCCTGGAGTGCGGACAGCACCGGGGAGCTGTTTTTT.

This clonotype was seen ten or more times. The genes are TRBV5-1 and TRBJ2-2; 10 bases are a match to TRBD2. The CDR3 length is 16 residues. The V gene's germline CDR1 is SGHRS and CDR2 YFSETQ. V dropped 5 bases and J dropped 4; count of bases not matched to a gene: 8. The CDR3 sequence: CASRRTSGGGTGELFF. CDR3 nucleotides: TGCGCCAGCAGGCGGACTAGCGGAGGGGGCACCGGGGAGCTGTTTTTT.

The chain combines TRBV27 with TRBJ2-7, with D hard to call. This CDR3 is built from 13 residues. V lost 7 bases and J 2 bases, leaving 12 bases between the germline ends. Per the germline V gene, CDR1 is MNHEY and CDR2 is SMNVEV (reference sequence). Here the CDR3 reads CASTPTTAYEQYF. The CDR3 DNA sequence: TGTGCCAGCACGCCAACCACAGCCTACGAGCAGTACTTC.

CDR3 region: CASSGRLGQGPTDTQYF. The CDR3 DNA is TGTGCCAGCAGTGGCCGCCTAGGACAGGGCCCCACAGATACGCAGTATTTT. This chain joins TRBV28 and TRBJ2-3, with 8 bases that match TRBD1. The germline V gene has CDR1 MDHEN and CDR2 SYDVKM. J lost 2 bases, V lost 5 bases, and 12 bases had no gene match. The CDR3 covers 17 residues.

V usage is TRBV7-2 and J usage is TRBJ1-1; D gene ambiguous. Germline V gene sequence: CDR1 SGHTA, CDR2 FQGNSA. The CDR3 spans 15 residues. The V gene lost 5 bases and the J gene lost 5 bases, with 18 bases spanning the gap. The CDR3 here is CASSPAPRRETEAFF. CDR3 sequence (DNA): TGTGCCAGCAGCCCGGCACCTAGGAGGGAAACTGAAGCTTTCTTT.

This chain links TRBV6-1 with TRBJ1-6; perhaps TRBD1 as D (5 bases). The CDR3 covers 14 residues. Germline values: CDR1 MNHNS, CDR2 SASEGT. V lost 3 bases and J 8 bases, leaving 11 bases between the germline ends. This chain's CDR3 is CASSDIGADSPLHF. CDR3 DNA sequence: TGTGCCAGCAGTGATATAGGGGCAGATTCACCCCTCCACTTT.

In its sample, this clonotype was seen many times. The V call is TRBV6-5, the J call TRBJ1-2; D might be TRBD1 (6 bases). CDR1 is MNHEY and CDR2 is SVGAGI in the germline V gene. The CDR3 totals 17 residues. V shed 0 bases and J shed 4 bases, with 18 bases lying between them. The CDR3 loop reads CASSYSLTRGQTYGYTF. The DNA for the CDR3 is TGTGCCAGCAGTTACTCTTTGACGAGGGGACAAACCTATGGCTACACCTTC.

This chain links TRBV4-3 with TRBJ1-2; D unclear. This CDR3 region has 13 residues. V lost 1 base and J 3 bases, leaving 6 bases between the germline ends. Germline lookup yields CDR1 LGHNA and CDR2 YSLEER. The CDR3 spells CASSQAGDYGYTF. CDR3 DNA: TGCGCCAGCAGCCAAGCGGGTGACTATGGCTACACCTTC.

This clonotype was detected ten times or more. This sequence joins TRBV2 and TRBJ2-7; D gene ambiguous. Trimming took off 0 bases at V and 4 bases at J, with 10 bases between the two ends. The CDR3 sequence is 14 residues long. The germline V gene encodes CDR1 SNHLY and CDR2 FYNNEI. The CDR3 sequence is CASSEAPQQYEQYF. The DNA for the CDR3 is TGTGCCAGCAGTGAAGCCCCTCAACAGTACGAGCAGTACTTC.

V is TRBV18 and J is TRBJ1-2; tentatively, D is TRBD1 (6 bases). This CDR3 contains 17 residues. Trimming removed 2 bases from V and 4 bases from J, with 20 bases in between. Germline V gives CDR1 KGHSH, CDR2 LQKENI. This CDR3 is CASSPNIVGHGLYGYTF. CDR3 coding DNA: TGTGCCAGCTCACCAAACATTGTGGGACACGGACTCTATGGCTACACCTTC.

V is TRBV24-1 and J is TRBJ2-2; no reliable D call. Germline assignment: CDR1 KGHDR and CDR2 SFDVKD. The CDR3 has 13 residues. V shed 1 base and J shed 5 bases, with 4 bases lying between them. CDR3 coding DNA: TGTGCCACCAGTGATTTCGGGACCGGGGAGCTGTTTTTT. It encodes CATSDFGTGELFF.

The CDR3 DNA reads as TGTGCCAGCAGTGCCCGGGGTGGCTACACCTTC. Translated, it gives CASSARGGYTF. This sequence joins TRBV6-1 and TRBJ1-2; D gene unclear. Germline values: CDR1 MNHNS, CDR2 SASEGT. The CDR3 is 11 amino acids. The V and J ends lost 4 bases and 7 bases respectively, with 7 bases between them.

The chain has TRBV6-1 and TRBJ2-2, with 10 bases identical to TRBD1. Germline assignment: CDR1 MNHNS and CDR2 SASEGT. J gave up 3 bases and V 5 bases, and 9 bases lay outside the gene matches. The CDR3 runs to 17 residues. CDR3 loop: CASSPAPGQGYTGELFF. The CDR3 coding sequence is TGTGCCAGCAGTCCAGCACCGGGACAGGGGTACACCGGGGAGCTGTTTTTT.

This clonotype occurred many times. The CDR3 sequence is CASSYSTRVGLAGRNTGELFF. The CDR3 nucleotides read TGTGCCAGCAGTTACTCGACAAGAGTTGGACTAGCGGGGAGGAACACCGGGGAGCTGTTTTTT. V usage is TRBV6-5 and J usage is TRBJ2-2; 12 nucleotides agree with TRBD2. Germline V gene sequence: CDR1 MNHEY, CDR2 SVGAGI. The CDR3 is 21 residues long. The V segment lost 0 bases and the J segment 1 base; nucleotides outside the gene matches: 12.

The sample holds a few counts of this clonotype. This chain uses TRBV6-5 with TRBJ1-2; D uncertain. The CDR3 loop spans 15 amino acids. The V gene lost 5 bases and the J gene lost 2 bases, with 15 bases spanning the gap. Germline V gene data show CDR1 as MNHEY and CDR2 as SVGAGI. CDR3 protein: CASSTLGSGNYGYTF. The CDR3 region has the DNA TGTGCCAGCAGTACTTTAGGGTCTGGCAACTATGGCTACACCTTC.

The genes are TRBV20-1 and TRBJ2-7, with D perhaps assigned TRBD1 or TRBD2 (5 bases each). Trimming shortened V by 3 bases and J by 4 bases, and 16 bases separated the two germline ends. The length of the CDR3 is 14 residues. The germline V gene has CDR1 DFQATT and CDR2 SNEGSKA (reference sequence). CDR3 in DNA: TGCAGTGCTAGGGACTTTGGGGCCTCTTACGAGCAGTACTTC. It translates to CSARDFGASYEQYF.